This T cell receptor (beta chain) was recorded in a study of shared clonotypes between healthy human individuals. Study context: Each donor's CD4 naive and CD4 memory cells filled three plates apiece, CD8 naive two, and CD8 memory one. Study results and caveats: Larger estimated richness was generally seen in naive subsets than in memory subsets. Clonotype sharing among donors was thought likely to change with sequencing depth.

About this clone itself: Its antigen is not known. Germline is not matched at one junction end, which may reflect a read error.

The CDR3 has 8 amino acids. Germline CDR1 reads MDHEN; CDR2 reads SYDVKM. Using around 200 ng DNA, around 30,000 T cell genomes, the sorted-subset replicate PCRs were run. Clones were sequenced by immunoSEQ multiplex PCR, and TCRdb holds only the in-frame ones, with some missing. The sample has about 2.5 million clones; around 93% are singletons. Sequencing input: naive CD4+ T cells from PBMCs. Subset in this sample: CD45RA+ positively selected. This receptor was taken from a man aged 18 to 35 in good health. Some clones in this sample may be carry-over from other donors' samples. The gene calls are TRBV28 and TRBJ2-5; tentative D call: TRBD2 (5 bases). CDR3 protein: CASTPRDF. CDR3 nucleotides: TGTGCCAGCACCCCGCGGGACTTC.